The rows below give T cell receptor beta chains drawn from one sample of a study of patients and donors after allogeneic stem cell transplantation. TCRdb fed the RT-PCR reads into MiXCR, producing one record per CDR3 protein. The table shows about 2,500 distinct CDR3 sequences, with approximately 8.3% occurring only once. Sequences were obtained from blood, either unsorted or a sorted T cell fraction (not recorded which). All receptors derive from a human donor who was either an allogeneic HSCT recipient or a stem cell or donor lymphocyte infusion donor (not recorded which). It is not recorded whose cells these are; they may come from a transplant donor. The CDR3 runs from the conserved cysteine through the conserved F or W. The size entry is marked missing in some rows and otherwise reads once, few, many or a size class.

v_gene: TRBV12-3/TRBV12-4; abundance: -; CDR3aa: CASSQTGPEQYF
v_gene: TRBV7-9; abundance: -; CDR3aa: CASSHKDSWKAFF
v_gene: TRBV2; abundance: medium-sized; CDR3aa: CASSEAGLVSYEQYF
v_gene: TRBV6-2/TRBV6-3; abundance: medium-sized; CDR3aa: CASSPLGQTLAKNIQYF
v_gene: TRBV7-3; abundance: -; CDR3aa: CASSPTSGRGSYNEQFF
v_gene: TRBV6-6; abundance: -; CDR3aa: CASSSADTQYF
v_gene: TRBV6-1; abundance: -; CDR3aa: CASSWTGGMNSPLHF
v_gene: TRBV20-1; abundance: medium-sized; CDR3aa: CSATRLANNNEQFF
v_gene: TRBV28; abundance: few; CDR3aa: CASSGGGLETQYF
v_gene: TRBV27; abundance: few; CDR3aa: CASSRQGVAGNTIYF
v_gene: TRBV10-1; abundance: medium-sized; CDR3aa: CASSEPDSRGHNEQFF
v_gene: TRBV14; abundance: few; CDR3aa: CASSLGKSPLHF
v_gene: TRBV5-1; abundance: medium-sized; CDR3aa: CASKDSSYEQYF
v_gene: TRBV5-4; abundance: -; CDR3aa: CASSPRSTVNEQFF
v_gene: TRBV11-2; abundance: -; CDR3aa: CASKGGRSYNEQFF
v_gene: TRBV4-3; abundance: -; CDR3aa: CASSHDDRSYGYTF
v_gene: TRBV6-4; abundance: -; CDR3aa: CASSVFSRKGDTEAFF
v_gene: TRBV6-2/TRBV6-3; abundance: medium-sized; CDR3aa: CASNRVPTGANVLTF
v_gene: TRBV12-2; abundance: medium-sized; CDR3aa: CASRPYGEGRGEQYF
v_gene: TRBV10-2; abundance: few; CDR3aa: CASRRPGGEGTQYF
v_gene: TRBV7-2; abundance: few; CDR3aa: CASSLAHPRRNQETQYF
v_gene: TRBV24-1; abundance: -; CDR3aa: CATSDSQQGAAGELFF
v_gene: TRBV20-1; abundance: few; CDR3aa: CSADRGDTEAFF
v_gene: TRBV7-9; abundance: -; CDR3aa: CASSPMRGPLDTQYF
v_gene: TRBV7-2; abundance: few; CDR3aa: CASSPRTDTNTGELFF
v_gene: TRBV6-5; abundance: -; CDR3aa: CASSRTGGGRDEQYF
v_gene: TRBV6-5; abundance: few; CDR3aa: CASSYSKAGGPWDTQYF
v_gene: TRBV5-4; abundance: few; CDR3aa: CASSLDGFYEQYF
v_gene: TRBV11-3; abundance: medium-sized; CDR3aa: CASSLEGRGGSYGYTF
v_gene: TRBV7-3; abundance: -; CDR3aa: CASRTEAFF
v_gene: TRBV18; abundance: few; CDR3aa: CASSPPSRAGVPTGELFF
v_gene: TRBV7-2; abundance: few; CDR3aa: CASSLEAGRAQYF
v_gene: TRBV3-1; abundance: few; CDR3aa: CASSQDGAYEQYF
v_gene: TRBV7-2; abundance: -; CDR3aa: CASSSQINNEAFF
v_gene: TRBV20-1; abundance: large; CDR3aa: CSATLDRTNSPLHF
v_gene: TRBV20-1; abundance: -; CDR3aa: CSASGPILKETQYF
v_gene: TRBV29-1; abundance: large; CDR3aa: CSVGEGSYEQYF
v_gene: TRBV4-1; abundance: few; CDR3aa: CASSQSGEETQYF
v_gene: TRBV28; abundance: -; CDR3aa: CASSGGAGGYQETQYF
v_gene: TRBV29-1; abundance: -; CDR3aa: CSVARGLNEQFF